The rows below give T cell receptor beta chains drawn from one sample of a study of blood T cell repertoires in COVID-19. Sequencing was performed with immunoSEQ multiplex PCR; in TCRdb, only in-frame clones are kept and a portion is missing. Among over 200,000 clones listed, roughly 90% were seen once. Sequences were obtained from peripheral blood. The source of these receptors is a woman aged 55-69 years with acute or convalescent COVID-19. Each CDR3 is given without its conserved first and last residue. A D gene is named only where the DNA matches it firmly.

TRBV6-2/TRBV6-3	.	TRBJ2-4	ASSYSAGRNIQY
TRBV5-5	.	TRBJ2-1	ASSLGQGPYNEQF
TRBV6-1	.	TRBJ1-4	ASSEYSQRNEKLF
TRBV7-6	.	TRBJ2-2	ASSLDFLPPGELF
TRBV4-2	TRBD2	TRBJ2-1	ASSQYSGAYNEQF
TRBV19	.	TRBJ1-6	ASSKPGQSPLH
TRBV5-1	TRBD2	TRBJ2-3	ASSLVSGNTDTQY
TRBV7-9	.	TRBJ1-2	ASSFPGRLGGYT
TRBV25-1	TRBD1	TRBJ2-3	ASMKDRTQY
TRBV7-6	TRBD2	TRBJ2-1	ASSYRGGSSYNEQF